The source of this T cell receptor beta chain is a study of control samples from healthy donors and cancer patients. Assay used: immunoSEQ multiplex PCR; TCRdb lists only in-frame clones, some missing. The sample has fewer than 70,000 clones; around 94% are singletons. The germline CDR1 and CDR2 sequences are SQVTM and ANQGSEA. The CDR3 consists of 13 residues. Trimming cost V 2 bases and J 7 bases, with 14 bases left between them. Sequenced: blood. The chain has TRBV29-1 and TRBJ1-2; D possibly corresponds to TRBD1 (5 bases). This clonotype was obtained from a man in his thirties or forties in good health. In DNA, the CDR3 is TGCAGCGTTGAACCCGGGAATAGGGGTGGCTACACCTTC. Translating it yields CSVEPGNRGGYTF.